What follows describes a single TCR beta chain. Losses at the gene ends were 5 bases for V and 4 bases for J; bases not matched to a gene: 8. The CDR3 is 15 amino acids. Germline lookup yields CDR1 SGHTA and CDR2 FQGTGA. Per the original data handling: By means of reference gene primer amplification, nucleated cell counts were estimated. Profiling relied on immunoSEQ multiplex PCR, and the TCRdb table lists in-frame clones only, not all of them. V and J calls and clone size are copied from that table; D and trimming were computed from the DNA. The profile shows a few hundred thousand clones, roughly 90% of them singletons. These data are taken from a study of blood T cell repertoires in COVID-19. For the study at large: Samples came from the United States, Italy and Spain, spanning acute and convalescent COVID-19. Sources were T cells, B-cell-depleted T cells, or PBMCs; the material itself was cDNA or gDNA.

The clonotype comes from a woman between 25 and 40 years old with active or convalescent COVID-19. This sequence joins TRBV7-3 and TRBJ2-5, with 9 bases lining up with TRBD2. Source material: peripheral blood. DNA of the CDR3: TGTGCCAGCAGCCGCGGGGGGGTAGGAAGAGAGACCCAGTACTTC. Its protein product is CASSRGGVGRETQYF.